The 18 T cell receptor beta chains below come from one sample, sequenced in a study of T cell responses to AZD1222 COVID-19 vaccine. TCRdb's table, derived via immunoSEQ multiplex PCR, lists solely in-frame clones and lacks some. The table shows some 140,000 clones, with around 93% occurring only once. Sequencing was performed on peripheral blood, taken 28 days after the second AZD1222 dose. Receptors were obtained from an adult who received the AZD1222 COVID-19 vaccine.

This clone came up once. CDR3 coding DNA: TGTGCCAGCGGGGCCAGGGATTATGAGACCCAGTACTTC. The encoded protein is CASGARDYETQYF. This rearrangement joins TRBV5-4 to TRBJ2-5; possibly TRBD1 for D (5 bases). Germline V gives CDR1 SGHNT, CDR2 YYREEE (reference sequence). The CDR3 extends over 13 amino acids. The V gene lost 7 bases and the J gene lost 5 bases, with 15 bases spanning the gap.

CDR3 in DNA: TGTGCCAGCAGCGTCATTAACACTGAAGCTTTCTTT. It encodes CASSVINTEAFF. The chain links TRBV11-3 to TRBJ1-1; D is unclear. The CDR3 runs to 12 residues. Germline V CDR1 and CDR2: SGHNT, YENEEA. V gave up 5 bases and J gave up 2 bases, with 6 bases separating them.

The chain carries TRBV6-6 and TRBJ2-1; D is uncertain. The V end lost 4 bases, the J end lost 3 bases, and 13 bases lay between the germline ends. CDR3 length: 15 amino acids. Germline lookup yields CDR1 MNHNY and CDR2 SVGAGI (reference sequence). CDR3 coding DNA: TGTGCCAGCAGTTCAAGTCGTCTAGGCTACAATGAGCAGTTCTTC. It specifies CASSSSRLGYNEQFF.

The chain joins TRBV7-9 to TRBJ1-5; D ambiguous. Germline assignment: CDR1 SEHNR and CDR2 FQNEAQ (reference sequence). V lost 3 bases to trimming and J lost 1 base, with 10 bases between them. The CDR3 has 15 amino acids. The CDR3 protein is CASSFGAMSNQPQHF. Here the CDR3 DNA reads TGTGCCAGCAGCTTTGGAGCTATGAGCAATCAGCCCCAGCATTTT.

The chain joins TRBV29-1 to TRBJ2-2, with TRBD2 as a possible D gene (5 bases). The CDR3 sequence is 13 residues long. Germline loops: CDR1 SQVTM, CDR2 ANQGSEA. V lost 6 bases to trimming and J lost 7 bases, with 15 bases between them. CDR3 in DNA: TGCAGCGTCCGGACTGTTTCGGGCGGGGAGCTGTTTTTT. It specifies CSVRTVSGGELFF.

This rearrangement joins TRBV4-1 to TRBJ1-2; D unclear. The CDR3 has 15 amino acids. The V and J ends lost 1 base and 7 bases respectively, with 16 bases between them. Germline-derived CDR1 and CDR2 are MGHRA and YSYEKL. The DNA of the CDR3 is TGCGCCAGCAGCCAAGTGTCGGGGAACCCGGGTGGCTACACCTTC. Its protein is CASSQVSGNPGGYTF.

This chain joins TRBV18 and TRBJ2-7; D possibly matches TRBD1 or TRBD2 (5 bases each). The V and J ends lost 1 base and 3 bases respectively, with 10 bases between them. This CDR3 region has 14 residues. The germline CDR1 and CDR2 sequences are KGHSH and LQKENI. Here the CDR3 DNA reads TGTGCCAGCTCACCACATCGGGACGGCTACGAGCAGTACTTC. Translating it yields CASSPHRDGYEQYF.

The chain joins TRBV19 to TRBJ1-3; tentatively, D is TRBD1 (5 bases). The CDR3 is 15 residues long. Germline loops: CDR1 LNHDA, CDR2 SQIVND (reference sequence). Trimming stripped 5 bases from V and 1 base from J, with 12 bases between. This chain's CDR3 is CASSVWEGSGNTIYF. CDR3 coding DNA: TGTGCCAGTAGTGTCTGGGAGGGGTCTGGAAACACCATATATTTT.

V is TRBV20-1 and J is TRBJ1-1; D remains unclear. Per the germline V gene, CDR1 is DFQATT and CDR2 is SNEGSKA (reference sequence). V gave up 3 bases and J gave up 11 bases, with 13 bases separating them. CDR3 length equals 11 residues. This CDR3 reads CSASRGDRAFF. The CDR3 DNA reads TGCAGTGCTAGTCGTGGGGATCGGGCTTTCTTT.

The chain has TRBV6-2 or TRBV6-3 and TRBJ2-7, with D unresolved. V gave up 5 bases and J gave up 4 bases, with 21 bases separating them. The CDR3 has 16 residues. Looked up from germline, CDR1 is MNHEY and CDR2 is SVGEGT. In DNA, the CDR3 is TGTGCCAGCAGTCGACCAATCGACTTAGTCAGGTACGAGCAGTACTTC. Amino acid sequence: CASSRPIDLVRYEQYF.

This clone was picked up a small number of times. This chain joins TRBV7-3 and TRBJ1-2; 8 bases map to TRBD1. This CDR3 has 13 residues. V lost 5 bases to trimming and J lost 7 bases; unmatched junction nucleotides: 6. The V gene's germline CDR1 is SGHTA and CDR2 FQGTGA. The CDR3 sequence: CASSPGGVGGYTF. The CDR3 DNA reads as TGTGCCAGCAGCCCAGGGGGCGTGGGTGGCTACACCTTC.

In this sample, this clone turned up once. The genes are TRBV2 and TRBJ1-3; unclear D gene. V lost 4 bases to trimming and J lost 0 bases, with 10 bases between them. The CDR3 loop spans 15 amino acids. Germline V gene data show CDR1 as SNHLY and CDR2 as FYNNEI. The CDR3 nucleotides are TGTGCCAGCAGTGGCTCACTGGACTCTGGAAACACCATATATTTT. Amino acid sequence: CASSGSLDSGNTIYF.

This clone was seen a single time. V gene TRBV6-5 combines with J gene TRBJ2-7, with 12 bases fitting TRBD2. The germline gives CDR1 MNHEY, CDR2 SVGAGI. V lost 4 bases to trimming and J lost 2 bases; unmatched junction nucleotides: 6. The CDR3 covers 16 residues. CDR3: CASSWTSGAWPYEQYF. The CDR3 nucleotides are TGTGCCAGCAGTTGGACTAGCGGGGCCTGGCCCTACGAGCAGTACTTC.

The rearrangement uses TRBV10-3 and TRBJ1-4; 10 nucleotides line up with TRBD1. The CDR3 is 16 amino acids. CDR1 ENHRY and CDR2 SYGVKD come from the germline V gene. The V segment lost 0 bases and the J segment 6 bases; nucleotides outside the gene matches: 4. In DNA, the CDR3 is TGTGCCATCAGTGAGTCGATCGGGACAGGGGATGAAAAACTGTTTTTT. Its protein is CAISESIGTGDEKLFF.

The rearrangement uses TRBV19 and TRBJ1-2, with D uncertain. Germline V CDR1 and CDR2: LNHDA, SQIVND (reference sequence). V dropped 8 bases and J dropped 4 bases, with 11 bases sitting between them. CDR3 size: 12 residues. This CDR3 is CASAVGVYGYTF. As DNA, the CDR3 is TGTGCCAGTGCGGTGGGAGTCTATGGCTACACCTTC.

This chain joins TRBV4-2 and TRBJ2-2; D tentatively reads TRBD1 or TRBD2 (5 bases each). CDR1 is LGHNA and CDR2 is YNFKEQ in the germline V gene. The CDR3 loop spans 18 amino acids. The germline V and J ends were trimmed by 0 bases and 0 bases, with 14 bases remaining between them. In DNA, the CDR3 is TGTGCCAGCAGCCAAGAAGGGACGGCCCGCGCGAACACCGGGGAGCTGTTTTTT. It specifies CASSQEGTARANTGELFF.

The V and J genes are TRBV28 and TRBJ2-2, with 8 nucleotides matching TRBD1. The CDR3 contains 15 residues. The junction had 9 bases not matched to a gene; V was cut back by 7 bases and J by 5 bases. Germline CDR1 and CDR2: MDHEN and SYDVKM. The CDR3 sequence: CASTRGQGATGELFF. CDR3 nucleotides: TGTGCCAGCACCAGGGGCCAGGGGGCTACCGGGGAGCTGTTTTTT.

The V gene is TRBV5-1, the J gene TRBJ2-1, with 14 bases that match TRBD2. Trimming at V came to 6 bases and at J to 8 bases, leaving 4 bases not matched to a gene. Germline CDR1 and CDR2: SGHRS and YFSETQ. The CDR3 is 14 residues long. CDR3 nucleotide sequence: TGCGCCAGCACGACTAGCGGGGGGGCCGATGAGCAGTTCTTC. Protein: CASTTSGGADEQFF.